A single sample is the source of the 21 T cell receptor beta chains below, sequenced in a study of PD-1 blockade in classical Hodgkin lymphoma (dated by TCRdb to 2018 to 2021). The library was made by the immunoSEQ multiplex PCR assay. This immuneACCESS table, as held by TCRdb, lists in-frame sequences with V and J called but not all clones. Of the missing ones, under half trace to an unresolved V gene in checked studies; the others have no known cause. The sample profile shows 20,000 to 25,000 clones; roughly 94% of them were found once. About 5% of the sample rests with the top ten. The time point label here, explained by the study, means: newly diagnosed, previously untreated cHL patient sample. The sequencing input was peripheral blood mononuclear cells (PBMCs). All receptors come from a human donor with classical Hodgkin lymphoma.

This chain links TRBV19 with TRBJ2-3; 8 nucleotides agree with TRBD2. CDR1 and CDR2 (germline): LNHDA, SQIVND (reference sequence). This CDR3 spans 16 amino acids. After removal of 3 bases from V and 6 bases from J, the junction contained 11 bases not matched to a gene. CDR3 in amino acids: CASSIGAGVRSDTQYF. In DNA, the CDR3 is TGTGCCAGTAGTATTGGAGCGGGGGTACGCTCGGATACGCAGTATTTT.

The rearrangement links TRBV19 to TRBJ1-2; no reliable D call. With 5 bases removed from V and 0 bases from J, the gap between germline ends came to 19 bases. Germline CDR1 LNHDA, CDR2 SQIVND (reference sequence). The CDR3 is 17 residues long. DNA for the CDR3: TGTGCCAGTAGTGAGCCCCAAAACAGCTCCCCTAACTATGGCTACACCTTC. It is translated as CASSEPQNSSPNYGYTF.

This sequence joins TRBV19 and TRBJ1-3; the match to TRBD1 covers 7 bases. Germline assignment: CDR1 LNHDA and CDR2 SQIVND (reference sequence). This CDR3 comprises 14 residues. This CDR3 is CAEGGQMDRNTIYF. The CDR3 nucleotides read TGTGCAGAAGGGGGACAGATGGATCGAAACACCATATATTTT.

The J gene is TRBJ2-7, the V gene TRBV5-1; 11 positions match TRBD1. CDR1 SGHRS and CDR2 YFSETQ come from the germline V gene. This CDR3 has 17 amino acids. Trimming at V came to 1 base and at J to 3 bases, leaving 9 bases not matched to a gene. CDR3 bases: TGCGCCAGCAGCTTGTCGCTGGACAGGGGGCGTATCTACGAGCAGTACTTC. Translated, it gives CASSLSLDRGRIYEQYF.

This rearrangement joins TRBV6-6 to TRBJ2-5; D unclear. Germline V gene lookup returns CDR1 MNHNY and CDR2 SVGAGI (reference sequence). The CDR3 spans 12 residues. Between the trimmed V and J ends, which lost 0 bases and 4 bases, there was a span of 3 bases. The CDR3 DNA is TGTGCCAGCAGTTACTCCGGAGAGACCCAGTACTTC. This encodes CASSYSGETQYF.

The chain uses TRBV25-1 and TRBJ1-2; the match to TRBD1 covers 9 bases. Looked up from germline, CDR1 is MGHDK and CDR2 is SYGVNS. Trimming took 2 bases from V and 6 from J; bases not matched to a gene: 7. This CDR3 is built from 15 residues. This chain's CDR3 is CASSERSGTGHGYTF. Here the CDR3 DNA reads TGTGCCAGCAGTGAAAGATCCGGGACAGGGCATGGCTACACCTTC.

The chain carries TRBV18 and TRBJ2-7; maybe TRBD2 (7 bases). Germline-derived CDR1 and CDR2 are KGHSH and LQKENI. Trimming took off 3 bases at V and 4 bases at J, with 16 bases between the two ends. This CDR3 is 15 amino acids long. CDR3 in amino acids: CASSPSGGAGYEQYF. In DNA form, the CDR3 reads TGTGCCAGCTCACCTTCGGGGGGCGCCGGTTACGAGCAGTACTTC.

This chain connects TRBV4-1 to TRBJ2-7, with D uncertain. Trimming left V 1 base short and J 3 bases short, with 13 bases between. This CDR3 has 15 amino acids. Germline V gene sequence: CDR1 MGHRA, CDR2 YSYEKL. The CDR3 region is CASSQVTDGRYEQYF. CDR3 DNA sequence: TGCGCCAGCAGCCAAGTAACAGACGGACGCTACGAGCAGTACTTC.

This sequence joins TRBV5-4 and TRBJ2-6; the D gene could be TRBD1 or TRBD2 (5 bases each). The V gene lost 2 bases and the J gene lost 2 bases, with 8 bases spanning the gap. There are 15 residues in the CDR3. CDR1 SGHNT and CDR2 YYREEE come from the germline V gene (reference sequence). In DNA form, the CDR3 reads TGTGCCAGCAGCTTAACGGGGCCTGGGGCCAACGTCCTGACTTTC. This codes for CASSLTGPGANVLTF.

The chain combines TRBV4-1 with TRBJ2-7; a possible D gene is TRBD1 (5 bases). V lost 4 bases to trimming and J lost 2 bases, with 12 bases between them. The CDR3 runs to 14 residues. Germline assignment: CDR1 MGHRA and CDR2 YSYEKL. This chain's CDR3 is CASSLTDITYEQYF. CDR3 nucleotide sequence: TGCGCCAGCAGCCTTACGGACATTACCTACGAGCAGTACTTC.

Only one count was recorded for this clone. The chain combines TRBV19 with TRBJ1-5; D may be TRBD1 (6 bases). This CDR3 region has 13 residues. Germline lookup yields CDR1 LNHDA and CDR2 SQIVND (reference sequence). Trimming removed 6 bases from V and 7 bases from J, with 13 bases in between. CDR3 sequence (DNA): TGTGCCAGTAGCCAACAGGGAGGGCAGCCCCAGCATTTT. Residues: CASSQQGGQPQHF.

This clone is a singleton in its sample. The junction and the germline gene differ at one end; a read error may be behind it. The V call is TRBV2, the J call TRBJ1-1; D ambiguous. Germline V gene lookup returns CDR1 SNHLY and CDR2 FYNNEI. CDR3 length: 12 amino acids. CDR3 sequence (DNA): TGTGCCAGCAGGGAAGGGTCCACTGAAGCTTTCTTT. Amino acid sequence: CASREGSTEAFF.

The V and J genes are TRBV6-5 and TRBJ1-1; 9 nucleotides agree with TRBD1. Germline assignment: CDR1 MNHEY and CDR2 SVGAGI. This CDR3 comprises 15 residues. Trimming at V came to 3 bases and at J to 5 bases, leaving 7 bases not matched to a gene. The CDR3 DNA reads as TGTGCCAGCAGTTATGACAGGGGGTTTGGTACTGAAGCTTTCTTT. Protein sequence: CASSYDRGFGTEAFF.

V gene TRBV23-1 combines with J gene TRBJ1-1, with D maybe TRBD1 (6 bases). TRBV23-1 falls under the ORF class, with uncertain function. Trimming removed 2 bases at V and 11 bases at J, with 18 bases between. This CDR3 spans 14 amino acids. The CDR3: CASSQRPGHLWAFF. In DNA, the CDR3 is TGCGCCAGCAGTCAACGACCGGGACATCTATGGGCTTTCTTT.

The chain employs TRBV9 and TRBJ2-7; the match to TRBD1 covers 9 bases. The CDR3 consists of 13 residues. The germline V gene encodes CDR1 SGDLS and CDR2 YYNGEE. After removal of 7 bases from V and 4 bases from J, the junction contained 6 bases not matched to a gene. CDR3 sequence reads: CASGGQGRYEQYF. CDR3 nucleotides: TGTGCCAGCGGCGGACAGGGGCGGTACGAGCAGTACTTC. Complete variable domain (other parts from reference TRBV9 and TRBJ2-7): DSGVTQTPKHLITATGQRVTLRCSPRSGDLSVYWYQQSLDQGLQFLIQYYNGEERAKGNILERFSAQQFPDLHSELNLSSLELGDSALYFCASGGQGRYEQYFGPGTRLTVT.

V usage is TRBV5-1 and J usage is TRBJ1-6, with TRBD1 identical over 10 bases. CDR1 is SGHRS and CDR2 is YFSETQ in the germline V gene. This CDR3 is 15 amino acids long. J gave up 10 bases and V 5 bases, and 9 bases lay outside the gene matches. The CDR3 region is CASSLTGTGDSPLHF. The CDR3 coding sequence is TGCGCCAGCAGTTTGACCGGGACAGGGGACTCACCCCTCCACTTT.

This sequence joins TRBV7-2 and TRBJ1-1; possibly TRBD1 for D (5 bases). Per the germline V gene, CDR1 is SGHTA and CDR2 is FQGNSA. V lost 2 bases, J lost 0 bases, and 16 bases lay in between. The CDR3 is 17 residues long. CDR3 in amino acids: CASSLRTLGLMNTEAFF. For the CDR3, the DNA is TGTGCCAGCAGCTTACGGACATTGGGATTAATGAACACTGAAGCTTTCTTT.

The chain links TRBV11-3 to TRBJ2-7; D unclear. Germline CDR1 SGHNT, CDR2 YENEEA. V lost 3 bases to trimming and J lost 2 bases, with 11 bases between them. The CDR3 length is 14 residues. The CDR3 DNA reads TGTGCCAGCAGCTTTAAGGCCACCCCCTACGAGCAGTACTTC. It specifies CASSFKATPYEQYF.

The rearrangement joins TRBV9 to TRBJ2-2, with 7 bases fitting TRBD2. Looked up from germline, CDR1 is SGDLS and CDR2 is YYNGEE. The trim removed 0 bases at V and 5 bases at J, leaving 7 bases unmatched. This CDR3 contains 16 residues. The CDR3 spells CASSVGTGGITGELFF. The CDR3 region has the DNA TGTGCCAGCAGCGTAGGAACGGGGGGAATTACCGGGGAGCTGTTTTTT.

The CDR3 loop reads CASSLYGGGAFDEQFF. DNA for the CDR3: TGTGCCAGCAGCTTATATGGCGGGGGGGCTTTCGATGAGCAGTTCTTC. The genes are TRBV7-6 and TRBJ2-1; TRBD2 matches at 9 bases. This CDR3 spans 16 amino acids. The germline V gene encodes CDR1 SGHVS and CDR2 FNYEAQ. Losses at the gene ends were 2 bases for V and 8 bases for J; bases not matched to a gene: 10.

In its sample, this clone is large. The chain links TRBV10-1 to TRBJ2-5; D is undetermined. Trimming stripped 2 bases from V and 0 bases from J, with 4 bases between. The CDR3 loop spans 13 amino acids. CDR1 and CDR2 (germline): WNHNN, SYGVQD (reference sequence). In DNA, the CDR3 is TGCGCCAGCAGTGAGGACAACCAAGAGACCCAGTACTTC. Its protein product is CASSEDNQETQYF.